Sequencing of this T cell receptor (beta chain) was carried out in a study of radiotherapy plus CTLA-4 blockade in lung cancer. About the study: Disease control was present in around a third of patients, and objective responses in about 18%. Study-wide points: Radiotherapy was combined with ipilimumab, and tumor-derived TCR clones then expanded in blood. The best prediction of response reportedly came from early blood T cell clone dynamics, with interferon-beta.

With ipilimumab providing CTLA-4 blockade, focal radiation was administered to patients who had chemo-refractory metastatic non-small-cell lung cancer. The method was immunoSEQ multiplex PCR; TCRdb's version includes in-frame clones alone and lacks a portion of them. The repertoire includes tens of thousands of clones, 84% of them detected once, and roughly 5% sits in the top ten. In its sample, this clone was seen once. Its specificity is unknown. The sequences come from peripheral blood, collected from a patient treated with radiotherapy plus ipilimumab. This receptor was obtained from a human donor with non-small cell lung cancer whose response to radiotherapy plus ipilimumab could not be evaluated.

The CDR3 DNA follows: TGTGCCAGCAGCTTATTGGCAGGGAAACACAATGAGCAGTTCTTC. Amino acids: CASSLLAGKHNEQFF. J is TRBJ2-1 and V is TRBV7-2; a weak D match, TRBD1 (5 bases). The CDR3 extends over 15 amino acids. With 2 bases removed from V and 5 bases from J, the gap between germline ends came to 13 bases. Germline V gene lookup returns CDR1 SGHTA and CDR2 FQGNSA.